Below, 16 T cell receptor delta chains from the same sample are listed, as sequenced in a study of gamma delta lymphoproliferative disorders and STAT genes. Sequencing used genomic DNA taken from PBMCs of patients and controls. TCRdb fed the multiplex PCR reads to CATT. Of approximately 2,500 delta-chain clones in the sample, about 1.5% were seen once. The sequenced material came from blood. These receptors originate from a human donor in good health.

This clone was counted a few times. This DNA translates differently at residue 7 from the TCRdb protein, which is that of a much larger clone; a read error is likely, and the protein shown is the DNA's own translation. The CDR3, as DNA: TGTGCTCTTGGGGAAGGGGGCCTACTCCCCTGGGGGATAGTATCCGATAAACTCATCTTT. Translation gives CALGEGGLLPWGIVSDKLIF. The chain is built from TRDV1 and TRDJ1, with 10 bases matching TRDD3. V shed 2 bases and J 3 bases; nucleotides not matched to a gene: 18. Germline assignment: CDR1 TSWWSYY and CDR2 QGS. The CDR3 contains 20 residues.

Note on this clone: The TCRdb record carries a much larger clone's protein, which differs from this DNA's translation at residue 11; a read error is the likely cause, and the protein listed here is the DNA translation. This sequence joins TRDV3 and TRDJ1, with 10 bases fitting TRDD3. Trimming cost V 4 bases and J 6 bases; bases outside gene matches: 14. The CDR3 totals 15 residues. Germline loops: CDR1 TVYSNPD, CDR2 GDNSRS (reference sequence). Here the CDR3 DNA reads TGTGCCTACTCGGTAACTGGGGGATTGGCCAATAAACTCATCTTT. Protein product: CAYSVTGGLANKLIF.

As concerns this clone: The junction differs from germline at one of its ends, possibly a read error. The chain links TRDV1 to TRDJ1; 13 nucleotides match TRDD3. The CDR3 runs to 25 residues. Looked up from germline, CDR1 is TSWWSYY and CDR2 is QGS. The CDR3 region is CALGDPLLTRTGGYAKKLYADKLIF. CDR3 bases: TGTGCTCTGGGGGATCCGTTACTAACCCGTACTGGGGGATACGCGAAGAAGCTCTACGCCGATAAACTCATCTTT.

Turning to this clone: With a far larger clone one base away, a read error is the likely cause. This sample includes further DNA sequences coding for the same CDR3. The J gene is TRDJ3, the V gene TRDV2; no firm D call. The V gene's germline CDR1 is GEAIGNYY and CDR2 EKD. The CDR3 has 18 residues. The CDR3 is CACDPAGVESWDTRQMFF. CDR3 nucleotides: TGTGCTTGTGACCCCGCCGGGGTTGAGTCCTGGGACACCCGACAGATGTTTTTC.

About this clone itself: This likely came from a read error, as a far larger clone is one base away. Additional DNA sequences in this sample encode the identical CDR3. This chain connects TRDV1 to TRDJ1, with TRDD3 identical over 8 bases. The CDR3 spans 22 residues. The germline V gene has CDR1 TSWWSYY and CDR2 QGS. The CDR3 DNA is TGTGCTCTTGGGGAAGGTTGGCCTTCCCCAGGGGACTGGGGGCTCCTCACCGACAAACTCATCTTT. Translation: CALGEGWPSPGDWGLLTDKLIF.

Regarding this clone: TCRdb's entry gives the protein of a much larger clone, which mismatches this DNA's translation at residue 13, likely from a read error; the protein reported here is translated from the DNA. J is TRDJ1 and V is TRDV3; 8 positions match TRDD3. The CDR3 runs 15 residues. Germline V CDR1 and CDR2: TVYSNPD, GDNSRS (reference sequence). In DNA form, the CDR3 reads TGTGCCTCCCCGGGCAGGGGGGATAACACCGATAAATTCATCTTT. Translated: CASPGRGDNTDKFIF.

This clone showed up just a few times. The protein TCRdb lists belongs to a much larger clone and differs from this DNA's translation at residue 11, which points to a read error; the protein shown is made from the DNA. The rearrangement links TRDV2 to TRDJ1, with TRDD3 matching 10 bases. V trimming: 2 bases; J trimming: 4 bases; junction bases outside the gene matches: 9. The length of the CDR3 is 16 residues. In germline, CDR1 is GEAIGNYY, CDR2 EKD. In DNA form, the CDR3 reads TGTGCCTGTGACAACCTGGGGGATAAGAACATCGATAAACTCATCTTT. Protein: CACDNLGDKNIDKLIF.

Points on this clone: The protein in TCRdb stems from a much larger clone and differs at residue 8 from this DNA's translation, likely a read error; here the protein is translated from the DNA. The chain carries TRDV3 and TRDJ1, with D hard to call. Germline-derived CDR1 and CDR2 are TVYSNPD and GDNSRS (reference sequence). The CDR3 consists of 17 residues. Trimming stripped 3 bases from V and 2 bases from J, with 25 bases between. The CDR3, as DNA: TGTGCCTTAACCACCCCGCCTTTCTACACTATTACCGATAAACTCATCTTT. It specifies CALTTPPFYTITDKLIF.

About this clone itself: A far more abundant clone sits one base away, making this likely a read error. Other DNA sequences from this sample encode an identical CDR3 as well. The chain is built from TRDV3 and TRDJ1, with TRDD3 matching 11 bases. CDR3 length equals 23 residues. J gave up 4 bases and V 2 bases, and 33 bases lay outside the gene matches. CDR1 and CDR2 (germline): TVYSNPD, GDNSRS (reference sequence). CDR3 sequence reads: CAFRFSLKSGGYWGISLVDKLIF. CDR3 DNA: TGTGCCTTTCGATTCTCCCTGAAGTCTGGGGGGTACTGGGGGATATCCCTGGTCGATAAACTCATCTTT.

Concerning this clone: It differs at one base from a far larger clone, so likely a read error. The sample carries other DNA sequences with the same CDR3. The J gene is TRDJ1, the V gene TRDV1, with a weak D call TRDD3 (6 bases). Germline V CDR1 and CDR2: TSWWSYY, QGS. CDR3 length equals 26 residues. This chain's CDR3 is CALGLIRVGYLYLGYMGTITTDKLIF. CDR3 DNA: TGTGCCCTTGGTCTTATTAGGGTGGGATATCTCTACCTGGGGTATATGGGAACTATTACGACCGATAAACTCATCTTT.

This clone was observed a handful of times. This DNA's translation differs at residue 12 from TCRdb's protein, which comes from a much larger clone; a read error is likely, and the protein shown is translated from the DNA. V usage is TRDV2 and J usage is TRDJ1; 12 nucleotides align to TRDD3. CDR3 length: 18 residues. The junction had 12 bases not matched to a gene; V was cut back by 0 bases and J by 5 bases. CDR1 is GEAIGNYY, CDR2 EKD, per germline. The CDR3 here is CACDTVITGGYKSDKLIF. Written as DNA, the CDR3 is TGTGCCTGTGACACCGTAATCACTGGGGGATACAAGAGTGATAAACTCATCTTT.

In its sample, this clone was seen a few times. It is likely a read error: a sequence one base away is far more abundant. Other DNA sequences from this sample encode an identical CDR3 as well. This chain connects TRDV2 to TRDJ1; 12 bases map to TRDD3. Germline V lookup: CDR1 GEAIGNYY, CDR2 EKD. The V segment lost 3 bases and the J segment 2 bases; nucleotides outside the gene matches: 12. This CDR3 comprises 18 residues. The CDR3 DNA sequence: TGTGCCTGTGACCCTATACTGGGGGATACTAGGGGGACCGATAAACTCATCTTT. Residues: CACDPILGDTRGTDKLIF.

This clone was observed a handful of times. One base separates it from a far larger clone, so it is likely a read error. The V gene is TRDV1, the J gene TRDJ1, with 9 bases that match TRDD2. Because TCRdb records no J gene, it was assigned here through a match of the DNA to germline. With 1 base clipped from V and 3 bases from J, the junction kept 9 bases outside the gene matches. Germline assignment: CDR1 TSWWSYY and CDR2 QGS. The CDR3 consists of 17 residues. The CDR3 nucleotides are TGTGCTCTTGGGGAACCCATCCCTTCCTACGTGGCCGATAAACTCATCTTT. Translated, it gives CALGEPIPSYVADKLIF.

As concerns this clone: A far more abundant clone sits one base away, making this likely a read error. Other DNA sequences in the sample encode the same CDR3. The chain has TRDV1 and TRDJ1; the D gene is possibly TRDD3 (6 bases). The germline gives CDR1 TSWWSYY, CDR2 QGS. The CDR3 contains 22 residues. V was shortened by 0 bases and J by 8 bases, with 37 bases between the two germline ends. DNA of the CDR3: TGTGCTCTTGGGGAACTAGACTTCCCCGTCCTGGGGATCCCAATCTCAACTCTAAAACTCATCTTT. Translating it yields CALGELDFPVLGIPISTLKLIF.

A few counts support this clone. A far larger clone lies a single base away; this is likely a read error. This chain uses TRDV2 with TRDJ1, with D perhaps assigned TRDD2 or TRDD3 (5 bases each). This CDR3 is built from 30 residues. The germline V and J ends were trimmed by 5 bases and 1 base, with 61 bases remaining between them. Looked up from germline, CDR1 is GEAIGNYY and CDR2 is EKD. The CDR3, as DNA: TGTGCCTGTGGAGTCAGTGGTTTGGGGACTGCCGGGGGCCACTCCAGTAGACGTCCTTATAAACTTCCGACCACCGATAAACTCATCTTT. Protein product: CACGVSGLGTAGGHSSRRPYKLPTTDKLIF.

This clone was seen more than once but under ten times. This DNA's translation and the protein TCRdb lists, from a much larger clone, do not match at residue 5, likely due to a read error; the protein shown is translated from the DNA. The V gene is TRDV2, the J gene TRDJ1; maybe TRDD2 (5 bases). Germline V lookup: CDR1 GEAIGNYY, CDR2 EKD. CDR3 length equals 20 residues. V lost 3 bases, J lost 0 bases, and 28 bases lay in between. The CDR3 DNA sequence: TGTGCCTGTGACGCCTTATCGCTTCCCCAGCCAGAGACAAACACCGATAAACTCATCTTT. Translation: CACDALSLPQPETNTDKLIF.